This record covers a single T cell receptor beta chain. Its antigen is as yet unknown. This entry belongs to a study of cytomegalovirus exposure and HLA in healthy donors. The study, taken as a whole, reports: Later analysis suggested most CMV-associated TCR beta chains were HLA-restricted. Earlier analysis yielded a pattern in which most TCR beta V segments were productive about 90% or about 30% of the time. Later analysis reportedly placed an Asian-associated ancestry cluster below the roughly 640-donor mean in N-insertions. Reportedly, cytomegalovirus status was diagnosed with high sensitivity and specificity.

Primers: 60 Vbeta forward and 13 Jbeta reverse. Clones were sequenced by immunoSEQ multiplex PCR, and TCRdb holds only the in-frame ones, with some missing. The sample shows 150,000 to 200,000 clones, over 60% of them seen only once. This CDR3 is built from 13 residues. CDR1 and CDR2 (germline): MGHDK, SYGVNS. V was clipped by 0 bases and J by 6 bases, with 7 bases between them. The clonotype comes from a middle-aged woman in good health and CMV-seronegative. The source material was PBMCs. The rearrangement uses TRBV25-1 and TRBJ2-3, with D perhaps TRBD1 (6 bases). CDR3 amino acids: CASSEYQGDTQYF. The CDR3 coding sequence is TGTGCCAGCAGTGAATACCAGGGGGATACGCAGTATTTT.